One sample yielded the 27 T cell receptor beta chains listed below, sequenced in a study of vaccination and CD4 T cells after COVID-19. With the Oncomine TCR Beta short-read assay, DNA from cultured CD4+ T cells was sequenced. MiXCR was run by TCRdb on the PCR reads, yielding one entry per CDR3 protein. The data show about 17,000 distinct CDR3 sequences, 60% to 80% seen once. Treatment here: approximately 10-day PBMC culture with coronavirus spike peptide pools or control peptides (ViraFEST assay). Their recognized antigens are unknown. Sample: CD4+ T cells from blood, cultured in vitro. The receptors stem from a human donor who had recovered from COVID-19.

This chain links TRBV18 with TRBJ2-5; 12 positions agree with TRBD2. CDR1 and CDR2 from the germline V gene are KGHSH and LQKENI. The CDR3 loop spans 16 amino acids. V dropped 2 bases and J dropped 5; count of bases not matched to a gene: 6. CDR3 in amino acids: CASSPASGGALETQYF. The CDR3, as DNA: TGTGCCAGCTCACCAGCTAGCGGGGGGGCTTTGGAGACCCAGTACTTC.

The rearrangement uses TRBV7-6 and TRBJ2-3; maybe TRBD2 (6 bases). Per the germline V gene, CDR1 is SGHVS and CDR2 is FNYEAQ. This CDR3 contains 14 residues. Trimming took off 6 bases at V and 5 bases at J, with 15 bases between the two ends. In DNA form, the CDR3 reads TGTGCCAGCAGGGCGGGACTCTCGGGAGATACGCAGTATTTT. This gives the protein CASRAGLSGDTQYF.

The V gene is TRBV7-9, the J gene TRBJ2-3; TRBD2 aligns across 7 bases. Losses at the gene ends were 5 bases for V and 3 bases for J; bases not matched to a gene: 11. There are 16 residues in the CDR3. Germline assignment: CDR1 SEHNR and CDR2 FQNEAQ (reference sequence). The CDR3 sequence is CASSPYSREWTDTQYF. CDR3 nucleotide sequence: TGTGCCAGCAGCCCGTACTCGCGGGAGTGGACAGATACGCAGTATTTT.

This rearrangement joins TRBV28 to TRBJ1-5, with D possibly matching TRBD1 (5 bases). The CDR3 has 16 residues. CDR1 is MDHEN, CDR2 SYDVKM, per germline. Deletions cut 7 bases from V and 7 bases from J, with 23 bases between. The CDR3 spells CASNIAGRGGWQPQHF. CDR3 nucleotide sequence: TGTGCCAGCAATATAGCAGGTCGGGGCGGTTGGCAGCCCCAGCATTTT.

The CDR3 region is CASSRGQGVIDTQYF. The DNA of the CDR3 is TGTGCCAGCTCACGCGGACAGGGCGTAATCGATACGCAGTATTTT. The chain uses TRBV18 and TRBJ2-3, with 8 bases that match TRBD1. In germline, CDR1 is KGHSH, CDR2 LQKENI. Trimming cost V 4 bases and J 6 bases; bases outside gene matches: 9. This CDR3 region has 15 residues.

The gene calls are TRBV19 and TRBJ2-3; a possible D gene is TRBD2 (5 bases). V was clipped by 3 bases and J by 0 bases, with 16 bases between them. The CDR3 has 17 amino acids. Germline loops: CDR1 LNHDA, CDR2 SQIVND (reference sequence). CDR3 loop: CASSMFRQTTSTDTQYF. CDR3 bases: TGTGCCAGTAGTATGTTCCGGCAGACTACTAGCACAGATACGCAGTATTTT.

The chain uses TRBV20-1 and TRBJ2-3, with TRBD1 matching 9 bases. The CDR3 consists of 15 residues. Germline loops: CDR1 DFQATT, CDR2 SNEGSKA (reference sequence). Unmatched junction bases numbered 5, after V lost 0 bases and J lost 4 bases. The CDR3 spells CSARDTGQGPDTQYF. The CDR3 DNA reads TGCAGTGCTAGAGACACAGGACAGGGGCCAGATACGCAGTATTTT.

This clonotype was counted only a few times. V is TRBV27 and J is TRBJ1-1; D may be TRBD1 (6 bases). Per the germline V gene, CDR1 is MNHEY and CDR2 is SMNVEV (reference sequence). The CDR3 is 14 residues long. The V end was cut by 6 bases, the J end by 1 base, with 12 bases between. DNA for the CDR3: TGTGCCAGCAGACCCCTGGACAGGAACACTGAAGCTTTCTTT. The encoded protein is CASRPLDRNTEAFF.

The V call is TRBV19, the J call TRBJ1-2; D not certain. The V end lost 2 bases, the J end lost 2 bases, and 6 bases lay between the germline ends. CDR3 size: 13 residues. In germline, CDR1 is LNHDA, CDR2 SQIVND (reference sequence). Here the CDR3 reads CASSIQVNYGYTF. The CDR3 DNA reads TGTGCCAGTAGTATACAGGTGAACTATGGCTACACCTTC.

This clonotype has a handful of counts. The chain couples TRBV7-7 to TRBJ1-1; D is ambiguous. Germline loops: CDR1 SSHAT, CDR2 FNYEAQ (reference sequence). V lost 2 bases and J lost 2, with 6 bases in between. This CDR3 region has 13 residues. The CDR3 here is CASSLNVNTEAFF. DNA of the CDR3: TGTGCCAGCAGCTTAAATGTTAACACTGAAGCTTTCTTT.

The J gene is TRBJ2-7, the V gene TRBV2, with TRBD1 matching over 7 bases. Germline assignment: CDR1 SNHLY and CDR2 FYNNEI. There are 13 residues in the CDR3. With 7 bases clipped from V and 2 bases from J, the junction kept 5 bases outside the gene matches. The DNA for the CDR3 is TGTGCCAGCAATCCGGGACAGACCTACGAGCAGTACTTC. It specifies CASNPGQTYEQYF.

This clonotype has just a few counts. An end of the junction does not agree with germline; a read error may underlie this. The CDR3 reads CASSYLAGAGDTQYF. The CDR3 bases are TGTGCCAGCAGTTACTTAGCGGGGGCGGGAGATACGCAGTATTTT. This sequence joins TRBV10-3 and TRBJ2-3; 9 bases fit TRBD2. There are 15 residues in the CDR3. The V gene's germline CDR1 is ENHRY and CDR2 SYGVKD.

CDR3 in amino acids: CASRRVGQPQHF. CDR3 in DNA: TGTGCCAGCAGGAGGGTGGGACAGCCCCAGCATTTT. The chain carries TRBV2 and TRBJ1-5; D call uncertain. The CDR3 is 12 residues long. Trimming took 6 bases from V and 7 from J, leaving 10 bases between them. From germline, CDR1 is SNHLY and CDR2 FYNNEI.

The V call is TRBV19, the J call TRBJ2-7; D gene uncertain. V was shortened by 1 base and J by 2 bases, with 12 bases between the two germline ends. There are 15 residues in the CDR3. CDR1 LNHDA and CDR2 SQIVND come from the germline V gene (reference sequence). CDR3 DNA: TGTGCCAGTAGTATAGGTACCTTTCCTCCCTACGAGCAGTACTTC. It codes for CASSIGTFPPYEQYF.

This clonotype was counted a few times. V is TRBV7-9 and J is TRBJ1-1; 8 positions agree with TRBD1. The ends lost 4 bases at V and 8 bases at J; junction bases unmatched: 3. The germline gives CDR1 SEHNR, CDR2 FQNEAQ (reference sequence). The CDR3 has 12 amino acids. CDR3 in DNA: TGTGCCAGCAGCTACGACAGGGGAGAAGCTTTCTTT. This translates into CASSYDRGEAFF.

This clonotype has only one observation. CDR3 in DNA: TGTGCCACCAGTGACGGGGTCTCCTCTGGAAACACCATATATTTT. This gives the protein CATSDGVSSGNTIYF. This chain connects TRBV24-1 to TRBJ1-3; D remains unclear. V was trimmed by 4 bases and J by 0 bases, leaving 9 bases between them. Germline CDR1 is KGHDR and CDR2 is SFDVKD. The CDR3 length is 15 residues.

Only a few counts were recorded for this clonotype. This chain uses TRBV27 with TRBJ2-7, with TRBD1 identical over 7 bases. The junction had 8 bases not matched to a gene; V was cut back by 10 bases and J by 2 bases. CDR1 is MNHEY, CDR2 SMNVEV, per germline (reference sequence). CDR3 length equals 13 residues. DNA of the CDR3: TGTGCCACCCGGGACAGTTTGGCCTACGAGCAGTACTTC. Protein product: CATRDSLAYEQYF.

This clonotype was recorded a few times. No DNA is shown, since the ends of the CDR3 on it are uncertain; the CDR3 is the one TCRdb lists. The J gene is TRBJ2-1, the V gene TRBV21-1; the table's D call, TRBD2, was not checked against the DNA. TRBV21-1 is assigned pseudogene status. The CDR3 contains 24 residues when both ends are counted. The CDR3: CASTNQTSMYLCASSLGEAVEQFF.

The CDR3 sequence is CAWSLDTQYF. The CDR3 bases are TGTGCCTGGAGTTTGGATACGCAGTATTTT. The rearrangement links TRBV30 to TRBJ2-3; D unresolved. V shed 2 bases and J shed 6 bases, with 3 bases lying between them. CDR1 and CDR2 from the germline V gene are GTSNPN and SVGIG (reference sequence). This CDR3 contains 10 residues.

This clonotype has just a few counts. The chain links TRBV6-1 to TRBJ2-3; D gene unclear. V gave up 6 bases and J gave up 2 bases, with 3 bases separating them. Germline CDR1 reads MNHNS; CDR2 reads SASEGT. The CDR3 is 11 amino acids. CDR3 protein: CASSPTDTQYF. The DNA of the CDR3 is TGTGCCAGCAGCCCCACAGATACGCAGTATTTT.

In this sample, this clonotype turned up a few times. This chain links TRBV28 with TRBJ2-7; D remains unclear. The V end lost 5 bases, the J end lost 1 base, and 12 bases lay between the germline ends. CDR3 length equals 14 residues. CDR1 and CDR2 (germline): MDHEN, SYDVKM. CDR3 DNA: TGTGCCAGCAGTGAACCCCGCAGGTCCTACGAGCAGTACTTC. Residues: CASSEPRRSYEQYF. The full variable domain, in which reference TRBV28 and TRBJ2-7 provide the parts outside the CDR3, is DVKVTQSSRYLVKRTGEKVFLECVQDMDHENMFWYRQDPGLGLRLIYFSYDVKMKEKGDIPEGYSVSREKKERFSLILESASTNQTSMYLCASSEPRRSYEQYFGPGTRLTVT.

This chain links TRBV7-6 with TRBJ1-1; weak D call: TRBD1 (5 bases). The CDR3 consists of 13 residues. Germline V lookup: CDR1 SGHVS, CDR2 FNYEAQ. Trimming took 6 bases from V and 4 from J, leaving 12 bases between them. The CDR3 bases are TGTGCCAGCAGTAAGGGGAGCTCCACTGAAGCTTTCTTT. Protein sequence: CASSKGSSTEAFF.

This chain connects TRBV20-1 to TRBJ2-5; 11 bases are a match to TRBD2. The J segment lost 9 bases and the V segment lost 0 bases, leaving 12 bases of the junction unmatched. This CDR3 is built from 16 residues. CDR1 DFQATT and CDR2 SNEGSKA come from the germline V gene (reference sequence). The CDR3: CSARDRLAGGLRPQYF. The CDR3 DNA follows: TGCAGTGCTAGAGATCGGCTAGCGGGGGGTTTAAGGCCCCAGTACTTC.

The CDR3 DNA reads TGTGCCAGCAGCCACCCCGGGACGGATGGTTCACCCCTCCACTTT. Translation: CASSHPGTDGSPLHF. The chain couples TRBV7-2 to TRBJ1-6; a weak D match, TRBD1 (5 bases). Trimming left V 5 bases short and J 9 bases short, with 17 bases between. Germline V lookup: CDR1 SGHTA, CDR2 FQGNSA. The length of the CDR3 is 15 residues. Based on the CDR3 plus reference TRBV7-2 and TRBJ1-6, the full variable domain is GAGVSQSPSNKVTEKGKDVELRCDPISGHTALYWYRQSLGQGLEFLIYFQGNSAPDKSGLPSDRFSAERTGGSVSTLTIQRTQQEDSAVYLCASSHPGTDGSPLHFGNGTRLTVT.

The CDR3 bases are TGCGCCAGCAGCTTTACCGGGACAGGGGGCGCCGGTTGTTTCTTT. This codes for CASSFTGTGGAGCFF. This chain uses TRBV5-1 with TRBJ1-1; 12 bases align to TRBD1. Germline CDR1 and CDR2: SGHRS and YFSETQ. The CDR3 length is 15 residues. V was pared by 2 bases and J by 13 bases, with 12 bases of the junction left unmatched.

The gene calls are TRBV4-2 and TRBJ2-7, with a weak D call TRBD1 (6 bases). The CDR3 contains 15 residues. Trimming removed 2 bases from V and 3 bases from J, with 14 bases in between. From germline, CDR1 is LGHNA and CDR2 YNFKEQ. CDR3 amino acids: CASSQQNTGNYEQYF. In DNA form, the CDR3 reads TGTGCCAGCAGCCAACAAAACACAGGGAACTACGAGCAGTACTTC.

The chain is built from TRBV30 and TRBJ2-5; 7 bases map to TRBD2. Germline trimming cut 3 bases from V and 5 bases from J; bases unmatched to any gene: 6. The CDR3 runs to 13 residues. Germline V gene lookup returns CDR1 GTSNPN and CDR2 SVGIG (reference sequence). The CDR3 here is CAWSRLGGETQYF. CDR3 DNA sequence: TGTGCCTGGAGCCGATTGGGAGGGGAGACCCAGTACTTC.